This TCR beta chain was documented in a study of OX40 agonist ivuxolimab in advanced cancers. Study information: Participants, roughly 80% male, averaged roughly 60 years of age, ranging from roughly 20 to 80.

Regarding the study as a whole: Fewer expanded clones were found on average in CD4+ than in CD8+ T cells. With doses of 0.1-3.0 mg/kg, partial responders showed among the lowest clonal expansion.

CDR1 MNHEY and CDR2 SVGAGI come from the germline V gene. V dropped 2 bases and J dropped 4 bases, with 9 bases sitting between them. This CDR3 contains 13 residues. Profiled with immunoSEQ multiplex PCR; TCRdb holds only in-frame clones, not every one. The sample lists around 65,000 clones, 92% occurring once. Concerning this clone: Its antigen is unidentified.

Sequences were derived from CD4+ or CD8+ T cells sorted from blood, sampled in a trial of the OX40 agonist ivuxolimab. This sequence joins TRBV6-5 and TRBJ2-7; D call uncertain. The TCR was taken from an adult with an advanced solid tumor such as melanoma, head and neck, liver or kidney cancer. Here the CDR3 DNA reads TGTGCCAGCAGTTACCACCGCAATTACGAGCAGTACTTC. Translation: CASSYHRNYEQYF.